Listed here are 3 T cell receptor beta chains from one sample, sequenced in a study of T cells in Graves' hyperthyroidism and ophthalmopathy. TCR beta CDR3 sequences were amplified from RNA transcripts. HTBI primers drove first-round RT-PCR of the TCR CDR3. TCRdb independently ran MiXCR on the multiplex PCR reads; one entry per CDR3 protein. The sample holds 90,000 to 120,000 distinct CDR3 sequences; 15% to 20% are singletons and the top ten take about 40%. The specimen was blood. The receptors were sampled from a woman between 45 and 65 years old with Graves' hyperthyroidism.

This sequence joins TRBV20-1 and TRBJ2-7, with D possibly being TRBD1 or TRBD2 (5 bases each). CDR3 size: 14 residues. Germline CDR1 is DFQATT and CDR2 is SNEGSKA (reference sequence). V dropped 6 bases and J dropped 0 bases, with 15 bases sitting between them. CDR3 sequence: CSALLGDGSYEQYF. CDR3 coding DNA: TGCAGTGCCTTACTAGGGGACGGCTCCTACGAGCAGTACTTC.

This clonotype was counted many times. This chain connects TRBV28 to TRBJ2-4, with TRBD1 identical over 8 bases. The germline V gene encodes CDR1 MDHEN and CDR2 SYDVKM. Germline trimming cut 5 bases from V and 8 bases from J; bases unmatched to any gene: 20. The CDR3 is made up of 18 amino acids. The CDR3 here is CASSPYPGVRGRLDIQYF. CDR3 DNA: TGTGCCAGCAGTCCATACCCCGGCGTCAGGGGGCGCCTAGACATTCAGTACTTC.

The gene calls are TRBV11-2 and TRBJ2-7; 14 bases agree with TRBD2. V lost 4 bases, J lost 4 bases, and 6 bases stayed unmatched. The germline V gene encodes CDR1 SGHAT and CDR2 FQNNGV. This CDR3 comprises 16 residues. CDR3 protein: CASSSGLAGAFYEQYF. CDR3 bases: TGTGCCAGCAGCTCGGGACTAGCGGGAGCCTTTTACGAGCAGTACTTC. Looking up the rest from reference TRBV11-2 and TRBJ2-7 gives the full variable domain: EAGVAQSPRYKIIEKRQSVAFWCNPISGHATLYWYQQILGQGPKLLIQFQNNGVVDDSQLPKDRFSAERLKGVDSTLKIQPAKLEDSAVYLCASSSGLAGAFYEQYFGPGTRLTVT.